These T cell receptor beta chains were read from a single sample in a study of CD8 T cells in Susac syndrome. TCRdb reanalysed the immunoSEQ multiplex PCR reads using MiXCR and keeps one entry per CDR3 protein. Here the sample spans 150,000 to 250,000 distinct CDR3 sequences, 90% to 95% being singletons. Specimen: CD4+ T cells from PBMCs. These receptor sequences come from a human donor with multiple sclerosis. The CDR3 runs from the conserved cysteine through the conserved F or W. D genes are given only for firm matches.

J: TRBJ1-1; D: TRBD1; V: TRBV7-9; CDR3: CASSLRTGVWNTEAFF; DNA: TGTGCCAGCAGCCTCCGGACAGGGGTTTGGAACACTGAAGCTTTCTTT
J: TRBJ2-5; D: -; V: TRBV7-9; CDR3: CASRVTGIGETQYF; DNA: TGTGCCAGCAGGGTTACAGGTATTGGGGAGACCCAGTACTTC
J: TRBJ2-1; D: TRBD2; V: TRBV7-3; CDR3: CASSLGAGGSREQFF; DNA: TGTGCCAGCAGCTTAGGAGCGGGAGGGTCGAGAGAGCAGTTCTTC
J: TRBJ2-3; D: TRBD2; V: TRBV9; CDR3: CASSGRLAKDTQYF; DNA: TGTGCCAGCAGCGGCAGACTAGCGAAAGATACGCAGTATTTT
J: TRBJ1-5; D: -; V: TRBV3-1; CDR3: CASSQGYHQPQHF; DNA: TGTGCCAGCAGCCAAGGGTATCATCAGCCCCAGCATTTT
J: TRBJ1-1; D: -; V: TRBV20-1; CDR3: CSANSPAGAGAFF; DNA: TGCAGTGCTAATTCCCCAGCCGGGGCAGGAGCTTTCTTT
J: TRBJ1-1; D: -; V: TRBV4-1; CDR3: CASSHIHGGYTEAFF; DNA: TGCGCCAGCAGCCACATCCATGGGGGTTACACTGAAGCTTTCTTT
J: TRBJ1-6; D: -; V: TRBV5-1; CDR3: CASSLEATYNSPLHF; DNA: TGCGCCAGCAGCTTGGAGGCAACCTATAATTCACCCCTCCACTTT
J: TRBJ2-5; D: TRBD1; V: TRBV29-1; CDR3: CSVTPGQGIGTQYF; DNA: TGCAGCGTCACCCCGGGACAGGGAATCGGGACCCAGTACTTC
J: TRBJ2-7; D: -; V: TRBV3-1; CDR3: CASSQGGGEQYF; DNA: TGTGCCAGCAGCCAAGGAGGAGGCGAGCAGTACTTC
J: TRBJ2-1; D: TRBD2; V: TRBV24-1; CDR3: CATSGPRGDEQFF; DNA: TGTGCCACCAGTGGCCCCCGGGGGGATGAGCAGTTCTTC
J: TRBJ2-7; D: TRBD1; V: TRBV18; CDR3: CASSPGTDSYEQYF; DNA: TGTGCCAGCTCACCAGGGACAGACTCCTACGAGCAGTACTTC
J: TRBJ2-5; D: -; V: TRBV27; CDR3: CASRKYSQETQYF; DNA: TGTGCCAGCAGGAAATACTCTCAAGAGACCCAGTACTTC
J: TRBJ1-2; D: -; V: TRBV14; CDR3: CASSQDRLSGYTF; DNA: TGTGCCAGCAGCCAAGATCGACTGAGTGGCTACACCTTC
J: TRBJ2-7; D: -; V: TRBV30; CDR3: CAWSVDRRGEQYF; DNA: TGTGCCTGGAGTGTAGACAGAAGGGGCGAGCAGTACTTC
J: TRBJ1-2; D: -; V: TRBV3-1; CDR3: CASSQDHYGYTF; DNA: TGTGCCAGCAGCCAAGATCACTATGGCTACACCTTC
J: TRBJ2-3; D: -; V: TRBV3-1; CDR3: CASSRPPRVDTQYF; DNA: TGTGCCAGCAGCCGACCCCCCAGGGTGGATACGCAGTATTTT
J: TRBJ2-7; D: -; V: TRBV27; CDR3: CASSPGWSSEQYF; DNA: TGTGCCAGCAGCCCAGGATGGTCCAGCGAGCAGTACTTC
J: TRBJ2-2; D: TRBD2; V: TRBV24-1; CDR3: CATSDPTSRVGELFF; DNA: TGTGCCACCAGTGATCCGACTAGCCGTGTCGGGGAGCTGTTTTTT